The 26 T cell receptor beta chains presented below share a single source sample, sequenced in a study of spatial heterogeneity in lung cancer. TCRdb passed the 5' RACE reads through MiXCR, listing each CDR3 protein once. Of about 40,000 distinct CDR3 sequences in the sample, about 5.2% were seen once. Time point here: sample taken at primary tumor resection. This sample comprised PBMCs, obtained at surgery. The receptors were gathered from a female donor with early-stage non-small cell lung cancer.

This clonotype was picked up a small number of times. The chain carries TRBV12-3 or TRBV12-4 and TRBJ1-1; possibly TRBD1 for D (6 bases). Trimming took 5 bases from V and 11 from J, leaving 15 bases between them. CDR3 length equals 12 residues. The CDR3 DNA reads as TGTGCCAGCAGTCTCGAGGGGGGACGGGCTTTCTTT. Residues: CASSLEGGRAFF.

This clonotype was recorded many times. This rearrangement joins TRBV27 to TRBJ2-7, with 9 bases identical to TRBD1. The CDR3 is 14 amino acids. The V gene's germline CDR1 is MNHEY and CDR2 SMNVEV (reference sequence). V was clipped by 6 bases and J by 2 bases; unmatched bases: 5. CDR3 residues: CASRGTGYTYEQYF. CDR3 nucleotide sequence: TGTGCCAGCAGAGGGACAGGGTATACCTACGAGCAGTACTTC.

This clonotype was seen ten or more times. The CDR3 DNA reads TGTGCCAGCAGCTTTTCTCTGAACACTGAAGCTTTCTTT. Its protein is CASSFSLNTEAFF. The J gene is TRBJ1-1, the V gene TRBV7-9; D remains ambiguous. The germline V gene encodes CDR1 SEHNR and CDR2 FQNEAQ (reference sequence). This CDR3 comprises 13 residues. V lost 3 bases and J lost 0, with 5 bases in between. Full variable domain (missing parts from reference TRBV7-9 and TRBJ1-1): DTGVSQNPRHKITKRGQNVTFRCDPISEHNRLYWYRQTLGQGPEFLTYFQNEAQLEKSRLLSDRFSAERPKGSFSTLEIQRTEQGDSAMYLCASSFSLNTEAFFGQGTRLTVV.

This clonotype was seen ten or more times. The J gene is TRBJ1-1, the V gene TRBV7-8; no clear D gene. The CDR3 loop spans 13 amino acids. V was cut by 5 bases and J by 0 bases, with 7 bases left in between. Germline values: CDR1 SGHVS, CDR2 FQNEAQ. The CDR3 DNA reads TGTGCCAGCAGCCCGACTGTGAACACTGAAGCTTTCTTT. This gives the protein CASSPTVNTEAFF.

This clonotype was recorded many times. CDR3 sequence: CASSRLSGRGLSDTQYF. The CDR3, as DNA: TGCGCCAGCAGCCGCCTCAGCGGCAGGGGGCTCTCAGATACGCAGTATTTT. The rearrangement uses TRBV5-1 and TRBJ2-3, with 8 nucleotides matching TRBD1. The CDR3 contains 17 residues. Germline CDR1 SGHRS, CDR2 YFSETQ. The junction had 14 bases not matched to a gene; V was cut back by 4 bases and J by 4 bases.

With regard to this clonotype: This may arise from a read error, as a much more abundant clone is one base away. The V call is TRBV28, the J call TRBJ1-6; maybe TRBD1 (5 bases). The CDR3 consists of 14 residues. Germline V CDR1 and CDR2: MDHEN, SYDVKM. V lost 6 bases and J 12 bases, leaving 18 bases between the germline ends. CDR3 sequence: CASSLARAGLPLHF. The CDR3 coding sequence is TGTGCCAGCAGCCTGGCCAGGGCTGGCTTACCCCTCCACTTT.

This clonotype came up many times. Written as DNA, the CDR3 is TGTGCCAGCAGCCGCAGGGGTCCTGCAGATACGCAGTATTTT. Protein: CASSRRGPADTQYF. The chain carries TRBV7-2 and TRBJ2-3, with D perhaps TRBD1 (6 bases). The V end was cut by 5 bases, the J end by 4 bases, with 13 bases between. The CDR3 extends over 14 amino acids. The germline gives CDR1 SGHTA, CDR2 FQGNSA.

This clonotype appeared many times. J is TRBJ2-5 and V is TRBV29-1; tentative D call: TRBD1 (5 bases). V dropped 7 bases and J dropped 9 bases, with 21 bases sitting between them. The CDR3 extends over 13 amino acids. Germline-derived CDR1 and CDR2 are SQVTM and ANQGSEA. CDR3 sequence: CSAAPAVKGAQYF. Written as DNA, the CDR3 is TGCAGCGCTGCGCCGGCAGTCAAAGGGGCCCAGTACTTC.

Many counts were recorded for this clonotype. The CDR3 DNA sequence: TGTGCCAGCAGCTTTGGGGGATTGAACACCGGGGAGCTGTTTTTT. Protein product: CASSFGGLNTGELFF. J is TRBJ2-2 and V is TRBV11-2, with D possibly being TRBD1 or TRBD2 (5 bases each). The V and J ends lost 3 bases and 1 base respectively, with 9 bases between them. The CDR3 length is 15 residues. Germline assignment: CDR1 SGHAT and CDR2 FQNNGV.

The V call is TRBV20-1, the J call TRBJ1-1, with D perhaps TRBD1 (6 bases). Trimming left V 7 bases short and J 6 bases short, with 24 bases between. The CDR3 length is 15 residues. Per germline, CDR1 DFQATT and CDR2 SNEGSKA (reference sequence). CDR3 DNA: TGCAGTGTCTTTAGCTCGGGGGGCGTAGTATCTGAAGCTTTCTTT. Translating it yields CSVFSSGGVVSEAFF.

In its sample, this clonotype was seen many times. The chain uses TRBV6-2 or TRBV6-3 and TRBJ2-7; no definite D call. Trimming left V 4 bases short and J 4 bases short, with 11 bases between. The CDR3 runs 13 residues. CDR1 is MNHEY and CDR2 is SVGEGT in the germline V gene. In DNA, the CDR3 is TGTGCCAGCAGTTTAGGTTCCATTTACGAGCAGTACTTC. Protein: CASSLGSIYEQYF.

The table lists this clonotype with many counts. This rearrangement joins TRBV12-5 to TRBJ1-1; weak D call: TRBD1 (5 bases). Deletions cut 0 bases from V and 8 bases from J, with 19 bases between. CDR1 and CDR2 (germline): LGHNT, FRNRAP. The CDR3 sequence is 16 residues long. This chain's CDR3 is CASGLVLDRRTSEAFF. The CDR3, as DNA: TGTGCTAGTGGTTTGGTCCTGGATAGACGGACATCGGAAGCTTTCTTT.

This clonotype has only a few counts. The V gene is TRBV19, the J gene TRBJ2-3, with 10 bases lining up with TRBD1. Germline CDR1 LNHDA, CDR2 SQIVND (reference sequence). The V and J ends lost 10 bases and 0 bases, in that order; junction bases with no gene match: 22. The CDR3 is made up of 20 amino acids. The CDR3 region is CATSFTRGQGKGFSTDTQYF. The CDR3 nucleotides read TGTGCCACCTCATTCACCCGGGGACAGGGGAAGGGGTTCAGCACAGATACGCAGTATTTT.

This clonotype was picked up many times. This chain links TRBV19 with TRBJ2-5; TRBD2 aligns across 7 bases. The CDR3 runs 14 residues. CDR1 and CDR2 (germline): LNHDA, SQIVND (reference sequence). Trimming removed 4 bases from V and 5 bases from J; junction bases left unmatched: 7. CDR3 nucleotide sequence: TGTGCCAGTAGTACTGGACTAGGACTCGAGACCCAGTACTTC. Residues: CASSTGLGLETQYF.

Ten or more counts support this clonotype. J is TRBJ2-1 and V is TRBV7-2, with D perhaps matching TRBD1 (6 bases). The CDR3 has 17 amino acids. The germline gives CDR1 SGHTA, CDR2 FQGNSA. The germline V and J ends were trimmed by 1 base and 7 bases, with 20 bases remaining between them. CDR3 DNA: TGTGCCAGCAGCTTAGTTGTAGGGGGTTTTTTTGGGAATGAGCAGTTCTTC. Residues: CASSLVVGGFFGNEQFF.

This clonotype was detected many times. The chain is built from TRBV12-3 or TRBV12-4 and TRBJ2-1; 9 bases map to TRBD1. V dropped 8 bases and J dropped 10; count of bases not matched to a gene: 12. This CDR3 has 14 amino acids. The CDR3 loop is CASLRDRDLGEQFF. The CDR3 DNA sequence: TGTGCCAGCCTTCGGGACAGGGATCTCGGGGAGCAGTTCTTC.

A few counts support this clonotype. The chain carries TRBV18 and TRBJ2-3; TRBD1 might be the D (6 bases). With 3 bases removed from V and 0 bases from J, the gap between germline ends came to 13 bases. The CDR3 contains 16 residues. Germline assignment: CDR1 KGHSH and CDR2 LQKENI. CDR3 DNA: TGTGCCAGCTCACCCCGACTAACAGGGAGCACAGATACGCAGTATTTT. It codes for CASSPRLTGSTDTQYF.

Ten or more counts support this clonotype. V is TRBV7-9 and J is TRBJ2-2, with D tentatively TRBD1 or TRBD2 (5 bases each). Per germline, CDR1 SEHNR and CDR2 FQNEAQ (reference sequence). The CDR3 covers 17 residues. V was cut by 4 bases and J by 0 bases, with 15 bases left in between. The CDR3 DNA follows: TGTGCCAGCAGCTCCACGGTGGGGGTCGCGAACACCGGGGAGCTGTTTTTT. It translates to CASSSTVGVANTGELFF.

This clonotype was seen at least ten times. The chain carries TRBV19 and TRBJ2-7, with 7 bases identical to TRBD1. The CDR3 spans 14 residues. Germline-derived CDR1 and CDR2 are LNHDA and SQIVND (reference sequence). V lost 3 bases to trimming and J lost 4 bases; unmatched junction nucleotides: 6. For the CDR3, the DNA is TGTGCCAGTAGTATCACGGGGACAGTTTACGAGCAGTACTTC. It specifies CASSITGTVYEQYF.

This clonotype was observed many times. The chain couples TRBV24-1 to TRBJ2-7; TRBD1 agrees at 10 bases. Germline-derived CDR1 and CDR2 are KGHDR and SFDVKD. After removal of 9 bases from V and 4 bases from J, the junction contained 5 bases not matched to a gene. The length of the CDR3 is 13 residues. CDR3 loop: CATQAGQGYEQYF. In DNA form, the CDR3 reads TGTGCCACCCAAGCGGGACAGGGGTACGAGCAGTACTTC.

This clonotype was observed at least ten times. As DNA, the CDR3 is TGCAGCGTTGTTGGCCACGCGGGAGGCTACACCTTC. Translated, it gives CSVVGHAGGYTF. The V gene is TRBV29-1, the J gene TRBJ1-2; D gene unclear. The CDR3 extends over 12 amino acids. Germline V gene lookup returns CDR1 SQVTM and CDR2 ANQGSEA. V lost 4 bases and J lost 8, with 14 bases in between.

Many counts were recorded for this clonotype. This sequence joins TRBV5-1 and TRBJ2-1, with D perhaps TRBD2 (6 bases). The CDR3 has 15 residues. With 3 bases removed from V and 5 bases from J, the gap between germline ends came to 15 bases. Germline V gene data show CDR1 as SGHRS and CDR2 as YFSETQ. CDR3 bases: TGCGCCAGCAGCTGGGCGGGGTTAGCGGACAATGAGCAGTTCTTC. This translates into CASSWAGLADNEQFF.

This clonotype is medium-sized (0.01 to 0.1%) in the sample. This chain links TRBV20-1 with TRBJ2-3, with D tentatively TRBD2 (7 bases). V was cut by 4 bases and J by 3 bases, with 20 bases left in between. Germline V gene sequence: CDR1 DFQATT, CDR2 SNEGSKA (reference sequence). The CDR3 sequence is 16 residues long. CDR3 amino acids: CSAKGGGAARTDTQYF. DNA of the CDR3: TGCAGTGCTAAGGGGGGAGGGGCGGCAAGAACAGATACGCAGTATTTT.

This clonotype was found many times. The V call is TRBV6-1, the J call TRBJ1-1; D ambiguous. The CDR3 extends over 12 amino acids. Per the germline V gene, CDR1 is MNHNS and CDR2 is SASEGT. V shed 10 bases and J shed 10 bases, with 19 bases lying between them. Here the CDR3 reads CANGERGMRAFF. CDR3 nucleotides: TGTGCCAATGGAGAAAGAGGTATGAGAGCTTTCTTT.

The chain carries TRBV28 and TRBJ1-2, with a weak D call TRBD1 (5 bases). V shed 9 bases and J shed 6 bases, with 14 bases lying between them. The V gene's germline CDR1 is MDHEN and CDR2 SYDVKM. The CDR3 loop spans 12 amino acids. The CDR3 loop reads CASGVRVDGYTF. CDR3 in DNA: TGTGCCAGTGGGGTCAGGGTGGATGGCTACACCTTC.

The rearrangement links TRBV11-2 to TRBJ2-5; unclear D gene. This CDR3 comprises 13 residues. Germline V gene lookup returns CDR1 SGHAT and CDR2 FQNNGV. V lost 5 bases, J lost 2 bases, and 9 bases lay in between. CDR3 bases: TGTGCCAGCAGCCCCCCCGCACAAGAGACCCAGTACTTC. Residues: CASSPPAQETQYF.